This passage covers 21 T cell receptor beta chains from one sample sequenced in a study of T-cell memory formation after mild COVID-19. TCRdb re-derived calls from the 5' RACE reads in MiXCR, one entry per CDR3 protein. The top ten hold about an eighth of the sample, which has about 210,000 distinct CDR3 sequences, around 27% seen once. Sequences were obtained from PBMCs or a T cell subset sorted from them (not recorded which). The receptors come from an adult woman who had mild COVID-19 (a few samples of this study predate the infection). Cell type and time point are not known.

This sequence joins TRBV9 and TRBJ1-2; the D is unclear. The length of the CDR3 is 13 residues. With 5 bases removed from V and 5 bases from J, the gap between germline ends came to 13 bases. Germline assignment: CDR1 SGDLS and CDR2 YYNGEE. CDR3 residues: CASSVGTEYGYTF. The DNA for the CDR3 is TGTGCCAGCAGTGTTGGCACGGAATATGGCTACACCTTC.

The chain recombines TRBV5-1 with TRBJ1-1; D call uncertain. Trimming removed 0 bases from V and 1 base from J, with 10 bases in between. Germline V lookup: CDR1 SGHRS, CDR2 YFSETQ. The CDR3 totals 15 residues. The CDR3, as DNA: TGCGCCAGCAGCTTGGCCGTGTGGGGGAACACTGAAGCTTTCTTT. It codes for CASSLAVWGNTEAFF. The variable domain in full, completed from reference TRBV5-1 and TRBJ1-1, reads KAGVTQTPRYLIKTRGQQVTLSCSPISGHRSVSWYQQTPGQGLQFLFEYFSETQRNKGNFPGRFSGRQFSNSRSEMNVSTLELGDSALYLCASSLAVWGNTEAFFGQGTRLTVV.

The chain is built from TRBV7-9 and TRBJ1-4, with D perhaps matching TRBD1 (5 bases). The V gene lost 4 bases and the J gene lost 8 bases, with 20 bases spanning the gap. CDR1 is SEHNR, CDR2 FQNEAQ, per germline (reference sequence). This CDR3 is 16 amino acids long. CDR3: CASSSSVGGDGEKLFF. CDR3 in DNA: TGTGCCAGCAGCTCCTCAGTGGGGGGGGACGGAGAAAAACTGTTTTTT.

The chain carries TRBV24-1 and TRBJ2-1, with 11 bases fitting TRBD2. This CDR3 is 14 amino acids long. Germline V CDR1 and CDR2: KGHDR, SFDVKD. V lost 9 bases and J lost 4; bases outside the gene matches: 4. The CDR3 nucleotides are TGTGCCACCCAAAGGACTAGCGGGTACAATGAGCAGTTCTTC. Residues: CATQRTSGYNEQFF.

There are a few counts of this clonotype. The chain employs TRBV5-1 and TRBJ1-2; the match to TRBD1 covers 7 bases. In germline, CDR1 is SGHRS, CDR2 YFSETQ. The V gene end was trimmed by 4 bases and the J gene end by 0 bases; junction bases not matched to a gene: 3. CDR3 length: 14 residues. CDR3 sequence reads: CASSAGTANYGYTF. The CDR3 DNA is TGCGCCAGCAGCGCCGGGACAGCTAACTATGGCTACACCTTC. The complete variable domain, with remaining parts taken from reference TRBV5-1 and TRBJ1-2, reads KAGVTQTPRYLIKTRGQQVTLSCSPISGHRSVSWYQQTPGQGLQFLFEYFSETQRNKGNFPGRFSGRQFSNSRSEMNVSTLELGDSALYLCASSAGTANYGYTFGSGTRLTVV.

A few counts support this clonotype. The chain couples TRBV24-1 to TRBJ2-3; 7 bases match TRBD1. The V and J ends lost 4 bases and 4 bases, in that order; junction bases with no gene match: 16. The CDR3 spans 18 residues. Germline V gene data show CDR1 as KGHDR and CDR2 as SFDVKD. CDR3 residues: CATSDPGTATRGADTQYF. DNA for the CDR3: TGTGCCACCAGTGACCCGGGGACAGCGACGAGGGGTGCAGATACGCAGTATTTT.

This clonotype has just a few counts. The CDR3 DNA follows: TGTGCCAGCAGTTTAAGACGGGCCTACGAGCAGTACTTC. Amino acid sequence: CASSLRRAYEQYF. The V and J genes are TRBV6-2 or TRBV6-3 and TRBJ2-7; no clear D. The V and J ends lost 4 bases and 2 bases respectively, with 9 bases between them. The germline V gene encodes CDR1 MNHEY and CDR2 SVGEGT. CDR3 length: 13 amino acids.

This clonotype was observed a handful of times. V gene TRBV5-4 combines with J gene TRBJ2-1; possibly TRBD1 for D (7 bases). Trimming left V 4 bases short and J 0 bases short, with 14 bases between. This CDR3 region has 16 residues. Germline assignment: CDR1 SGHNT and CDR2 YYREEE (reference sequence). In DNA form, the CDR3 reads TGTGCCAGCAGCAGGGAGGACAGGTCCTCCTACAATGAGCAGTTCTTC. Encoded protein: CASSREDRSSYNEQFF.

The CDR3: CATGTGSPDTQYF. In nucleotides, the CDR3 is TGTGCCACTGGGACAGGCTCACCAGATACGCAGTATTTT. The chain uses TRBV24-1 and TRBJ2-3; 8 bases are a match to TRBD1. Germline assignment: CDR1 KGHDR and CDR2 SFDVKD. Trimming at V came to 10 bases and at J to 4 bases, leaving 6 bases not matched to a gene. The CDR3 sequence is 13 residues long.

This clonotype was seen only a few times. DNA of the CDR3: TGTGCCAGCAGCAGGACAGACTACGAGCAGTACTTC. It specifies CASSRTDYEQYF. The chain uses TRBV7-8 and TRBJ2-7; perhaps TRBD1 as D (6 bases). The germline CDR1 and CDR2 sequences are SGHVS and FQNEAQ. Trimming pared 5 bases from V and 3 bases from J, leaving 8 bases between. The CDR3 loop spans 12 amino acids.

The J gene is TRBJ2-1, the V gene TRBV6-4; 8 nucleotides align to TRBD2. V gave up 3 bases and J gave up 9 bases; unmatched junction bases: 7. The CDR3 sequence is 14 residues long. Germline loops: CDR1 MRHNA, CDR2 SNTAGT. CDR3: CASSEGGLGGEQFF. CDR3 in DNA: TGTGCCAGCAGTGAGGGGGGACTAGGAGGTGAGCAGTTCTTC.

This chain links TRBV9 with TRBJ2-7; D is perhaps TRBD2 (7 bases). This CDR3 is 14 amino acids long. The V gene's germline CDR1 is SGDLS and CDR2 YYNGEE. V was cut by 1 base and J by 3 bases, with 11 bases left in between. CDR3 coding DNA: TGTGCCAGCAGCGTATCGGGGGGCAGCTACGAGCAGTACTTC. Translation: CASSVSGGSYEQYF. Filled out from reference TRBV9 and TRBJ2-7, the complete variable domain reads DSGVTQTPKHLITATGQRVTLRCSPRSGDLSVYWYQQSLDQGLQFLIQYYNGEERAKGNILERFSAQQFPDLHSELNLSSLELGDSALYFCASSVSGGSYEQYFGPGTRLTVT.

This clonotype was detected only a few times. The gene calls are TRBV7-9 and TRBJ2-3; possible D gene TRBD2, 5 bases. The CDR3 runs 15 residues. Germline V gives CDR1 SEHNR, CDR2 FQNEAQ (reference sequence). Trimming left V 5 bases short and J 5 bases short, with 17 bases between. CDR3: CASSLRRHEGDTQYF. CDR3 nucleotide sequence: TGTGCCAGCAGCCTCCGGAGGCACGAGGGAGATACGCAGTATTTT. The full variable domain, in which reference TRBV7-9 and TRBJ2-3 provide the parts outside the CDR3, is DTGVSQNPRHKITKRGQNVTFRCDPISEHNRLYWYRQTLGQGPEFLTYFQNEAQLEKSRLLSDRFSAERPKGSFSTLEIQRTEQGDSAMYLCASSLRRHEGDTQYFGPGTRLTVL.

The V gene is TRBV7-3, the J gene TRBJ2-3; D is ambiguous. Trimming took off 1 base at V and 1 base at J, with 9 bases between the two ends. Germline V gene data show CDR1 as SGHTA and CDR2 as FQGTGA. The CDR3 is 15 residues long. As DNA, the CDR3 is TGTGCCAGCAGCTTAAAGTCTGGGCGCACAGATACGCAGTATTTT. Protein: CASSLKSGRTDTQYF.

The rearrangement links TRBV12-3 or TRBV12-4 to TRBJ2-1, with D unclear. The V end lost 7 bases, the J end lost 8 bases, and 9 bases lay between the germline ends. This CDR3 has 11 amino acids. This CDR3 is CASTLAYEQFF. In nucleotides, the CDR3 is TGTGCCAGCACCTTGGCTTATGAGCAGTTCTTC.

This clonotype has more than one count but fewer than ten. This chain connects TRBV6-5 to TRBJ2-1, with TRBD2 matching over 10 bases. Losses at the gene ends were 8 bases for V and 0 bases for J; bases not matched to a gene: 13. This CDR3 spans 18 amino acids. The germline CDR1 and CDR2 sequences are MNHEY and SVGAGI. CDR3 sequence (DNA): TGTGCCAGCGGCGGTAGCGGGGGGCCCCAGAGCTCCTACAATGAGCAGTTCTTC. Translating it yields CASGGSGGPQSSYNEQFF.

The chain recombines TRBV7-6 with TRBJ2-1; no clear D. Per the germline V gene, CDR1 is SGHVS and CDR2 is FNYEAQ. The CDR3 loop spans 15 amino acids. V gave up 2 bases and J gave up 13 bases, with 21 bases separating them. The CDR3: CASSLTRPPTVHQFF. The CDR3 DNA is TGTGCCAGCAGCTTAACCCGACCCCCCACAGTTCACCAGTTCTTC.

The rearrangement links TRBV6-2 or TRBV6-3 to TRBJ1-1; D call uncertain. CDR1 is MNHEY, CDR2 SVGEGT, per germline. CDR3 length equals 12 residues. V was pared by 8 bases and J by 0 bases, with 7 bases between. CDR3 residues: CASRTVNTEAFF. The CDR3 DNA reads TGTGCCAGCCGGACGGTGAACACTGAAGCTTTCTTT.

The chain joins TRBV9 to TRBJ1-3, with unresolved D. Germline CDR1 and CDR2: SGDLS and YYNGEE. The CDR3 runs 14 residues. The V gene lost 0 bases and the J gene lost 7 bases, with 11 bases spanning the gap. The CDR3 bases are TGTGCCAGCAGCGTAGAGGGCAGGATGAACACCATATATTTT. This gives the protein CASSVEGRMNTIYF.

The rearrangement links TRBV5-1 to TRBJ2-6, with D maybe TRBD1 (8 bases). Germline CDR1 SGHRS, CDR2 YFSETQ. This CDR3 is built from 19 residues. Trimming removed 4 bases from V and 0 bases from J, with 20 bases in between. CDR3: CASSGEGWTGSSGANVLTF. The DNA for the CDR3 is TGCGCCAGCAGCGGGGAGGGGTGGACAGGGAGCTCTGGGGCCAACGTCCTGACTTTC.

In its sample, this clonotype was seen a few times. The chain couples TRBV11-3 to TRBJ2-1; D ambiguous. Germline V gene sequence: CDR1 SGHNT, CDR2 YENEEA. The V gene lost 0 bases and the J gene lost 1 base, with 13 bases spanning the gap. The CDR3 loop spans 17 amino acids. DNA for the CDR3: TGTGCCAGCAGCTTAGATCGCGTCGGGCTGTCCTACAATGAGCAGTTCTTC. This gives the protein CASSLDRVGLSYNEQFF.